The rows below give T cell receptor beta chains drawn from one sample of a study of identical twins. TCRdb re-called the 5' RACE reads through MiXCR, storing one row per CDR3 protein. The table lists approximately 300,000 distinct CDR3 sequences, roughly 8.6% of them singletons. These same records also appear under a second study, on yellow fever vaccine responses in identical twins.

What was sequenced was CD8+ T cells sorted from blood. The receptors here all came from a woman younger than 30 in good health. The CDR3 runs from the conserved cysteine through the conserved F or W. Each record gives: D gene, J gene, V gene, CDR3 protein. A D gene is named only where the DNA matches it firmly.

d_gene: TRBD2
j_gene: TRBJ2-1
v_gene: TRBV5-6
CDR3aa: CASSRTSGGAYEQFF

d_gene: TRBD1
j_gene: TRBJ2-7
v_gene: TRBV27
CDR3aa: CASSSQGAVEQYF

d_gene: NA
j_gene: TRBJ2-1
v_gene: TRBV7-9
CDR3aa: CASSLLGGRANNEQFF

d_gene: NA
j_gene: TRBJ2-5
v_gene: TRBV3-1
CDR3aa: CASSHRVSYQETQYF

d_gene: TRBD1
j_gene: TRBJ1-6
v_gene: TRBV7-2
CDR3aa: CASSSGGTDFYSPLHF

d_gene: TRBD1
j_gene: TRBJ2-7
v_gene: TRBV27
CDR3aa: CASSLSGTADEQYF

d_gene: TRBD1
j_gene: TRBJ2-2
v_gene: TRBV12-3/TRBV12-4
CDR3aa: CASSQLRQGPTGELFF

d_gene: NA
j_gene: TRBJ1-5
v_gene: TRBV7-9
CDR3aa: CASSHMNQPQHF

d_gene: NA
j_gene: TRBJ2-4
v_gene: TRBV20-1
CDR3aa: CCARDVRGMAKNIQYF

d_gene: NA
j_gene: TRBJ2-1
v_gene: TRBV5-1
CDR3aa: CASRSSSEEFF

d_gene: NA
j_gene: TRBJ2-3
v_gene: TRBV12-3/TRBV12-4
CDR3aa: CASSSYLPDTQYF

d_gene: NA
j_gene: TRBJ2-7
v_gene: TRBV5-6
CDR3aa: CASSSRLYEQYF

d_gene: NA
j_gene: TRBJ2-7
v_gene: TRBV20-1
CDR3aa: CSARGTVSYEQYF

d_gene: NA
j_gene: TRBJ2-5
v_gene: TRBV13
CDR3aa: CASRGEEETQYF

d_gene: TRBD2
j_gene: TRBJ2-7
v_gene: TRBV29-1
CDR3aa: CSVAGEALGGGSDEQYF

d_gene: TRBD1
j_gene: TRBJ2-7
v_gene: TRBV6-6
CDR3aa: CASSDRGGYEQYF

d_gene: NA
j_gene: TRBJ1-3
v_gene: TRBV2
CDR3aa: CASSVNQGSSGNTIYF

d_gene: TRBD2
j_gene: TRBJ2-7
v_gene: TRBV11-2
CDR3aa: CASNGLAGGVYEQYF

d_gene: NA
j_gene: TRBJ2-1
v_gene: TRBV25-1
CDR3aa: CASSGLSGSSYNEQFF

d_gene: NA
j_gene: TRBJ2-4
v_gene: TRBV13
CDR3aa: CASSMTFRDEKAKNIQYF

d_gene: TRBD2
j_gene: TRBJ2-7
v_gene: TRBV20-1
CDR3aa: CSASYGRPGEQYF

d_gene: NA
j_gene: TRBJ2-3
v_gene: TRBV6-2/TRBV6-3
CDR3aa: CASSYYLGDTQYF

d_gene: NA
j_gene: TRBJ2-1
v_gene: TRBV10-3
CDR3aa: CAISESSWQNNEQFF

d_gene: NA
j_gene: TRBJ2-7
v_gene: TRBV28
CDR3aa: CASSSISGVEQYF

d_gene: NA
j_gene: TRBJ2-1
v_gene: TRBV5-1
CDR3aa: CASSFPRMDNEQFF

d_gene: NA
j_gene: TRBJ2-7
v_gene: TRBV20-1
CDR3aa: CSIRTEYYEQYF

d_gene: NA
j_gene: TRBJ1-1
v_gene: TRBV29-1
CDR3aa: CSVFRGNAEAFF

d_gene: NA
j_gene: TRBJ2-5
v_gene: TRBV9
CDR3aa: CASSSAGTGETQYF

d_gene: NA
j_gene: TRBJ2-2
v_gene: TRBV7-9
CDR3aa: CASSFDGTWELFF

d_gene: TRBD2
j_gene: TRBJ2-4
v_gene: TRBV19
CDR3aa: CASSPGLAGAEAKNIQYF

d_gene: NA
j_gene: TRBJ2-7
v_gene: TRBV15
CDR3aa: CATSRRDTLRVYEQYF

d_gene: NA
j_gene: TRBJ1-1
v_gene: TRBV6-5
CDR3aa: CASSYQTGNTEAFF

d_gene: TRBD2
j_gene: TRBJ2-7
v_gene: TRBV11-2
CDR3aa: CASSLPGLAGSYEQYF

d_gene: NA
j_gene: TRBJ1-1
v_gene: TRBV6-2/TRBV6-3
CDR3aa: CASGYLNTEAFF

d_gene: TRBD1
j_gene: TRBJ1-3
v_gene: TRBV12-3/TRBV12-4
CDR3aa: CASSQSGTGNTIYF

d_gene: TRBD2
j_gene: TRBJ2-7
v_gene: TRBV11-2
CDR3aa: CASSWDLKLAGGGYEQYF

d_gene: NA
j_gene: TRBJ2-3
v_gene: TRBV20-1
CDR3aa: CSARDSLELTDTQYF

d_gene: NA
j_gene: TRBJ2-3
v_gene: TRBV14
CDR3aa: CASSHFADTQYF

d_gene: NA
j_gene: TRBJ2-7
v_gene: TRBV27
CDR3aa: CASSLTPASLTYEQYF

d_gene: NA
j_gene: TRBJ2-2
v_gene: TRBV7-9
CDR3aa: CASSVRGFDTGELFF

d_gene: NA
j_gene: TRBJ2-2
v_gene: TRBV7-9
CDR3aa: CASSFLESSVTGELFF